This TCR beta chain was sequenced for a study of cytomegalovirus exposure and HLA in healthy donors. Overall study findings and caveats: Listed as cytomegalovirus-associated were more than 150 TCR beta chains.

With regard to this clone: Its antigen is not known.

Sequencing used immunoSEQ multiplex PCR; TCRdb keeps in-frame clones, though not all of them. The sample holds about 78,000 clones, 90% to 96% seen once. The germline V and J ends were trimmed by 3 bases and 5 bases, with 5 bases remaining between them. Per germline, CDR1 SGHTA and CDR2 FQGNSA. The CDR3 consists of 12 residues. Donors came from a validation cohort of about 120 subjects, distinct from the first 666-subject cohort. The chain couples TRBV7-2 to TRBJ1-5; D unclear. The specimen sequenced was PBMCs. This TCR was sampled from a man between 18 and 35 years old in good health and CMV-seropositive. The CDR3 coding sequence is TGTGCCAGCAGCTTGTATGATCAGCCCCAGCATTTT. Amino acids: CASSLYDQPQHF.